This TCR beta chain was captured by sequencing in a study of cytomegalovirus exposure and HLA in healthy donors. This CDR3 comprises 14 residues. V lost 0 bases and J 5 bases, leaving 9 bases between the germline ends. Germline lookup yields CDR1 SGHRS and CDR2 YFSETQ. Profiling relied on immunoSEQ multiplex PCR, and the TCRdb table lists in-frame clones only, not all of them. This sample has some 250,000 clones, with nearly 90% found just once. Sequenced material: PBMCs. V gene TRBV5-1 combines with J gene TRBJ2-1, with D unclear. The clonotype comes from a woman aged 18-29 years in good health and CMV-seronegative. The CDR3 protein is CASSLVPQDNEQFF. DNA for the CDR3: TGCGCCAGCAGCTTGGTCCCCCAGGACAATGAGCAGTTCTTC.